Each of the 13 T cell receptor beta chains below was sequenced from the same sample in a study of blood T cell repertoires in COVID-19. The data were produced by immunoSEQ multiplex PCR, yet TCRdb's version contains in-frame clones alone and is incomplete. The sample lists over 200,000 clones; around 80% were seen once. Sequenced material: peripheral blood. The receptor set was obtained from a human donor in a cohort sampled during active COVID-19.

The chain joins TRBV5-1 to TRBJ1-6; 11 bases line up with TRBD1. Looked up from germline, CDR1 is SGHRS and CDR2 is YFSETQ. V lost 4 bases to trimming and J lost 10 bases; unmatched junction nucleotides: 4. CDR3 length equals 14 residues. CDR3 in amino acids: CASSAGQGESPLHF. CDR3 nucleotide sequence: TGCGCCAGCAGCGCGGGACAGGGGGAGTCACCCCTCCACTTT.

The chain is built from TRBV30 and TRBJ2-7; maybe TRBD2 (5 bases). Germline CDR1 reads GTSNPN; CDR2 reads SVGIG (reference sequence). The ends were cut back, 8 bases at V and 2 bases at J, with 10 bases in the middle. This CDR3 spans 11 amino acids. The CDR3 protein is CAGAVTYEQYF. CDR3 in DNA: TGTGCCGGAGCGGTTACCTACGAGCAGTACTTC.

Written as DNA, the CDR3 is TGTGCCAGCAGTGAGGTCAGGGGGAGCCTCTACGAGCAGTACTTC. This translates into CASSEVRGSLYEQYF. The chain links TRBV2 to TRBJ2-7; 7 bases align to TRBD1. Per the germline V gene, CDR1 is SNHLY and CDR2 is FYNNEI. V shed 3 bases and J 3 bases; nucleotides not matched to a gene: 8. The CDR3 sequence is 15 residues long.

The chain links TRBV2 to TRBJ1-5; no reliable D call. This CDR3 is built from 15 residues. Germline CDR1 SNHLY, CDR2 FYNNEI. Trimming removed 8 bases from V and 0 bases from J, with 14 bases in between. Here the CDR3 reads CASREGSYSNQPQHF. The CDR3 DNA is TGTGCCAGCCGGGAGGGCTCCTATAGCAATCAGCCCCAGCATTTT. The full variable domain, rest sourced from reference TRBV2 and TRBJ1-5, is EPEVTQTPSHQVTQMGQEVILRCVPISNHLYFYWYRQILGQKVEFLVSFYNNEISEKSEIFDDQFSVERPDGSNFTLKIRSTKLEDSAMYFCASREGSYSNQPQHFGDGTRLSIL.

This clone was counted only a few times. The rearrangement joins TRBV7-9 to TRBJ2-7; D not resolved. V lost 4 bases to trimming and J lost 1 base, with 11 bases between them. The germline CDR1 and CDR2 sequences are SEHNR and FQNEAQ (reference sequence). CDR3 length: 14 residues. In DNA, the CDR3 is TGTGCCAGCAGCTCGACTGTTGGTTCCTACGAGCAGTACTTC. This sequence encodes CASSSTVGSYEQYF.

V usage is TRBV18 and J usage is TRBJ1-1, with D unclear. CDR1 and CDR2 (germline): KGHSH, LQKENI. V dropped 5 bases and J dropped 1 base, with 8 bases sitting between them. There are 13 residues in the CDR3. CDR3 loop: CASSGRGNTEAFF. CDR3 in DNA: TGTGCCAGCTCAGGGCGGGGGAACACTGAAGCTTTCTTT. Complete variable domain (other parts from reference TRBV18 and TRBJ1-1): NAGVMQNPRHLVRRRGQEARLRCSPMKGHSHVYWYRQLPEEGLKFMVYLQKENIIDESGMPKERFSAEFPKEGPSILRIQQVVRGDSAAYFCASSGRGNTEAFFGQGTRLTVV.

The CDR3 DNA is TGCGCCAGCAGCGAAAGTAGCGGGAGAGCCCACGAGCAGTACTTC. The encoded protein is CASSESSGRAHEQYF. The chain recombines TRBV5-1 with TRBJ2-7, with 9 bases identical to TRBD2. The CDR3 spans 15 residues. Germline CDR1 and CDR2: SGHRS and YFSETQ. The V gene end was trimmed by 4 bases and the J gene end by 5 bases; junction bases not matched to a gene: 10. Full variable domain (rest looked up from reference TRBV5-1 and TRBJ2-7): KAGVTQTPRYLIKTRGQQVTLSCSPISGHRSVSWYQQTPGQGLQFLFEYFSETQRNKGNFPGRFSGRQFSNSRSEMNVSTLELGDSALYLCASSESSGRAHEQYFGPGTRLTVT.

This chain connects TRBV29-1 to TRBJ1-1; no reliable D call. The germline V gene has CDR1 SQVTM and CDR2 ANQGSEA. CDR3 length: 13 amino acids. V was clipped by 2 bases and J by 2 bases, with 9 bases between them. The CDR3, as DNA: TGCAGCGTTGAATATCCTTTCAACACTGAAGCTTTCTTT. Protein sequence: CSVEYPFNTEAFF.

The rearrangement uses TRBV15 and TRBJ2-7; the match to TRBD2 covers 16 bases. Unmatched junction bases numbered 4, after V lost 4 bases and J lost 4 bases. In germline, CDR1 is LNHNV, CDR2 YYDKDF (reference sequence). The CDR3 runs 16 residues. This CDR3 reads CATSKGLAGGVYEQYF. The CDR3 nucleotides read TGTGCCACCAGCAAGGGACTAGCGGGAGGGGTGTACGAGCAGTACTTC.

The chain joins TRBV5-1 to TRBJ2-7, with D perhaps matching TRBD2 (5 bases). Trimming pared 2 bases from V and 2 bases from J, leaving 11 bases between. CDR3 length equals 14 residues. The germline CDR1 and CDR2 sequences are SGHRS and YFSETQ. CDR3 region: CASSFATGAYEQYF. For the CDR3, the DNA is TGCGCCAGCAGCTTTGCAACCGGGGCCTACGAGCAGTACTTC.

This chain links TRBV7-9 with TRBJ1-5, with TRBD1 matching over 7 bases. The V and J ends lost 6 bases and 7 bases, in that order; junction bases with no gene match: 6. The germline CDR1 and CDR2 sequences are SEHNR and FQNEAQ (reference sequence). This CDR3 contains 13 residues. The CDR3 here is CASSQQGTQPQHF. The CDR3 region has the DNA TGTGCCAGCAGTCAACAGGGGACGCAGCCCCAGCATTTT.

The rearrangement links TRBV9 to TRBJ2-3, with TRBD2 identical over 13 bases. The length of the CDR3 is 17 residues. The germline CDR1 and CDR2 sequences are SGDLS and YYNGEE. V trimming: 0 bases; J trimming: 2 bases; junction bases outside the gene matches: 3. The CDR3 region is CASSVGTSGRATDTQYF. The CDR3, as DNA: TGTGCCAGCAGCGTAGGAACTAGCGGGAGGGCCACAGATACGCAGTATTTT.

The rearrangement uses TRBV10-3 and TRBJ2-1; D ambiguous. This CDR3 spans 14 amino acids. V lost 4 bases to trimming and J lost 5 bases, with 12 bases between them. Per germline, CDR1 ENHRY and CDR2 SYGVKD. The CDR3 protein is CAISAWLENNEQFF. As DNA, the CDR3 is TGTGCCATCAGTGCCTGGCTAGAAAACAATGAGCAGTTCTTC.